The entry below describes one T cell receptor (beta chain). This CDR3 is 15 amino acids long. Per the germline V gene, CDR1 is MNHEY and CDR2 is SVGAGI. J lost 3 bases, V lost 0 bases, and 0 bases had no gene match. The data stem from a study of shared T cell receptors in the human thymus. Libraries were prepared by immunoSEQ multiplex PCR; TCRdb keeps only in-frame clonotypes and omits some of them. The repertoire has 700,000 or so clones, 80% to 90% of them found once; the top ten carry over 0.008%. The same sample was also used in a study of human thymus T cells. That study reports: Within thymic and blood repertoires, V and J gene usage appeared to be biased.

V usage is TRBV6-5 and J usage is TRBJ1-4; 8 bases line up with TRBD1. The clonotype comes from a girl under three years old with a congenital heart defect. The sequenced sample consisted of thymocytes. CDR3 residues: CASSYSQGANEKLFF. The CDR3 DNA sequence: TGTGCCAGCAGTTACTCACAGGGGGCTAATGAAAAACTGTTTTTT.